The subject of this entry is one T cell receptor beta chain. The sample originates from a study of blood T cell repertoires in COVID-19. In the study overall: Sample material is recorded as cDNA or gDNA derived from T cells, B-cell-depleted T cells, or PBMCs.

Germline assignment: CDR1 MDHEN and CDR2 SYDVKM. Deletions cut 10 bases from V and 4 bases from J, with 16 bases between. The CDR3 runs 13 residues. Using immunoSEQ multiplex PCR, the repertoire was profiled, and TCRdb retains in-frame clones only, with some absent. The top ten clones hold less than 4.5% of a sample with under 300,000 clones, approximately 85% of them seen once. This TCR derives from a man in his forties or fifties with acute or convalescent COVID-19. The sequenced sample consisted of peripheral blood. The rearrangement joins TRBV28 to TRBJ1-1; D is perhaps TRBD1 (5 bases). DNA of the CDR3: TGTGCCACCGTAGCTTCCGGGGGCACTGAAGCTTTCTTT. This encodes CATVASGGTEAFF.